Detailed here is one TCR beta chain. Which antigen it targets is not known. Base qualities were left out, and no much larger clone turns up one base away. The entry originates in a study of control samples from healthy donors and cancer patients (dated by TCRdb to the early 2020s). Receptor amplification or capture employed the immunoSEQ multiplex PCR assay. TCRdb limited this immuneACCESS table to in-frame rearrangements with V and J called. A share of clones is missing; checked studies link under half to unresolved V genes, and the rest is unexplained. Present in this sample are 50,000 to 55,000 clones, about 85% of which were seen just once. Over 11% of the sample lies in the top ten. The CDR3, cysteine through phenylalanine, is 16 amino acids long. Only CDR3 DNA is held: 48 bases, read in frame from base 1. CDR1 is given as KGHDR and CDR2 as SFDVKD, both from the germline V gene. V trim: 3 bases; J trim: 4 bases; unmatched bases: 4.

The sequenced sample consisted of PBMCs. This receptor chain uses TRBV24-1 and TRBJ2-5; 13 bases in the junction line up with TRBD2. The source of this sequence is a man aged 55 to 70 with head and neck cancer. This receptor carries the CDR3 CATSDPRTSGGETQYF. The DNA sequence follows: TGTGCCACCAGTGATCCGCGGACTAGCGGGGGAGAGACCCAGTACTTC.